This is a list of T cell receptor beta chains from one sample in a study of cytomegalovirus exposure and HLA in healthy donors. The method was immunoSEQ multiplex PCR; TCRdb's version includes in-frame clones alone and lacks a portion of them. The table counts about 110,000 clones; 3.7% lies in the top ten. Sequencing was carried out using PBMCs. Source of these receptors: a man aged 25 to 40 in good health and CMV-seronegative. CDR3s leave out the opening cysteine and the closing phenylalanine or tryptophan.

>TRBV7-9|TRBJ2-7
ASSFGQGVTYEQY
>TRBV11-2|TRBJ2-1
ASSLVRTSGGYNEQF
>TRBV9|TRBJ1-1
ASNVGEGGHTEAF
>TRBV5-1|TRBJ2-3
ASSYGTSTDTQY
>TRBV15|TRBJ2-7
ATSSGTLEQY
>TRBV7-3|TRBJ2-1
ASSLTGGSGDEQF
>TRBV19|TRBJ1-5
ARGEGRNQPQH
>TRBV2|TRBJ1-1
ASRGTGGGTEAF
>TRBV18|TRBJ1-1
ASSRQNTEAF
>TRBV14|TRBJ2-7
ASSRSSGRGPIEQY
>TRBV7-2|TRBJ2-5
ASSLSVEAGKY
>TRBV7-8|TRBJ2-3
ASSLALGGDTQY
>TRBV30|TRBJ1-6
AWTGTPNSPLH
>TRBV19|TRBJ1-1
ASIPRQGWTEAF
>TRBV6-5|TRBJ2-1
ASSYPGGYNEQF
>TRBV27|TRBJ2-5
ASRTVAGTQETQY
>TRBV5-8|TRBJ1-6
ASRDRGDSPLH
>TRBV9|TRBJ2-2
ASSVRGANTGELF
>TRBV10-3|TRBJ2-5
AISAVSGGQETQY
>TRBV6-5|TRBJ1-1
ASSLTNRGLTEAF
>TRBV15|TRBJ2-7
ATGRRMKGLGIYEQY
>TRBV5-1|TRBJ1-4
ASSLVAGSATNEKLF
>TRBV5-1|TRBJ1-1
ASSPQGGAEAF
>TRBV6-6|TRBJ2-7
ASSYSGAFSYEQY
>TRBV7-6|TRBJ1-1
ASSLGRDRWDTEAF
>TRBV13|TRBJ2-7
ASSLDRGLQEQY
>TRBV2|TRBJ1-5
ASRGDSNQPQH
>TRBV4-3|TRBJ1-2
ASSQDLVGGIDGYT
>TRBV9|TRBJ2-3
ASSRQGVRADTQY
>TRBV6-1|TRBJ1-3
ASSAPGQGRGTIY
>TRBV5-4|TRBJ2-5
ASSLGGLAGGQETQY